The 15 T cell receptor beta chains below were found in one sample sequenced in a study of quantifying T cell responses using KT2 cells. About the study: RNA was reverse transcribed with TCR alpha and beta constant-region primers.

Each cDNA got a UMI-containing oligo ligated at its 3' end. The first PCR ran approximately 4 cycles with an equimolar RC1.1 and RC1.2 beta primer mix. Each CDR3 protein gets one entry after TCRdb re-called the UMI-ligation and nested PCR reads with MiXCR. The data contain 42,000 or so distinct CDR3 sequences, 17% of them singletons. The sequenced material came from PBMCs spiked with cells of the T cell clone KT2. All receptors derive from a human donor.

The CDR3 DNA is TGTGCCAGCAGTGATCAGGGGGCCTTCACAGATACGCAGTATTTT. Protein product: CASSDQGAFTDTQYF. The J gene is TRBJ2-3, the V gene TRBV25-1, with TRBD1 matching 8 bases. Losses at the gene ends were 3 bases for V and 2 bases for J; bases not matched to a gene: 4. The V gene's germline CDR1 is MGHDK and CDR2 SYGVNS. This CDR3 is built from 15 residues.

The chain combines TRBV5-1 with TRBJ2-3; D is unclear. Germline V gives CDR1 SGHRS, CDR2 YFSETQ. This CDR3 contains 13 residues. Trimming cost V 1 base and J 2 bases, with 5 bases left between them. The CDR3 coding sequence is TGCGCCAGCAGCTTGTACTACACAGATACGCAGTATTTT. Protein: CASSLYYTDTQYF.

The gene calls are TRBV13 and TRBJ2-3; 12 nucleotides match TRBD2. The CDR3 covers 15 residues. Germline V gene lookup returns CDR1 PRHDT and CDR2 FYEKMQ (reference sequence). The V segment lost 4 bases and the J segment 2 bases; nucleotides outside the gene matches: 1. As DNA, the CDR3 is TGTGCCAGCAGCTCTAGCGGGGGGGTCACAGATACGCAGTATTTT. Protein sequence: CASSSSGGVTDTQYF.

This clonotype was counted between two and nine times. The chain is built from TRBV20-1 and TRBJ2-7; 9 bases are a match to TRBD2. The CDR3 length is 15 residues. Trimming cost V 1 base and J 2 bases; bases outside gene matches: 6. CDR1 is DFQATT, CDR2 SNEGSKA, per germline (reference sequence). CDR3 bases: TGCAGTGCTAGAGGGGCTAGCGGGACTACCTACGAGCAGTACTTC. Translated, it gives CSARGASGTTYEQYF.

The chain carries TRBV15 and TRBJ1-2; no reliable D call. This CDR3 has 13 amino acids. Germline V gene sequence: CDR1 LNHNV, CDR2 YYDKDF (reference sequence). The V end was cut by 2 bases, the J end by 7 bases, with 11 bases between. The CDR3 loop is CATSRFETRGYTF. The CDR3 DNA reads TGTGCCACCAGCAGATTCGAAACCCGTGGCTACACCTTC.

This clonotype was counted at least ten times. The rearrangement uses TRBV30 and TRBJ2-7, with 13 bases that match TRBD2. Germline V gene sequence: CDR1 GTSNPN, CDR2 SVGIG (reference sequence). Losses at the gene ends were 2 bases for V and 2 bases for J; bases not matched to a gene: 3. The CDR3 is 15 residues long. The CDR3 DNA follows: TGTGCCTGGAGTCCCACTAGCGGGGGGGCCTACGAGCAGTACTTC. Its protein is CAWSPTSGGAYEQYF.

The genes are TRBV12-3 or TRBV12-4 and TRBJ1-1, with D tentatively TRBD1 (5 bases). V lost 3 bases, J lost 7 bases, and 12 bases lay in between. The CDR3 extends over 13 amino acids. The CDR3 spells CASSFRDRGEAFF. CDR3 sequence (DNA): TGTGCCAGCAGTTTCAGGGATCGGGGTGAAGCTTTCTTT.

This clonotype came up a few times. The chain links TRBV4-3 to TRBJ1-1; maybe TRBD1 (5 bases). CDR3 size: 18 residues. V shed 1 base and J shed 4 bases, with 22 bases lying between them. The germline V gene has CDR1 LGHNA and CDR2 YSLEER. CDR3 bases: TGCGCCAGCAGCCAAGTGAGCGGCGCTTTAGGGGTGGTCACTGAAGCTTTCTTT. It is translated as CASSQVSGALGVVTEAFF.

Many counts were recorded for this clonotype. The V and J genes are TRBV5-5 and TRBJ2-5, with TRBD1 matching 8 bases. Trimming cost V 5 bases and J 9 bases; bases outside gene matches: 18. The CDR3 has 16 residues. Germline V gives CDR1 SGHKS, CDR2 YYEKEE (reference sequence). CDR3 sequence reads: CASRFPGQAGLKAQYF. The DNA of the CDR3 is TGTGCCAGCAGGTTTCCGGGACAGGCTGGCCTTAAGGCCCAGTACTTC.

V usage is TRBV4-1 and J usage is TRBJ1-5; D is undetermined. This CDR3 has 17 residues. V dropped 0 bases and J dropped 0 bases, with 12 bases sitting between them. The germline CDR1 and CDR2 sequences are MGHRA and YSYEKL. CDR3 nucleotide sequence: TGCGCCAGCAGCCAAGATGATTCACTAGATAGCAATCAGCCCCAGCATTTT. It specifies CASSQDDSLDSNQPQHF.

The rearrangement uses TRBV3-1 and TRBJ1-4; D is undetermined. The germline V gene has CDR1 LGHDT and CDR2 YNNKEL (reference sequence). There are 14 residues in the CDR3. Trimming took 0 bases from V and 3 from J, leaving 5 bases between them. This CDR3 reads CASSQDPSNEKLFF. For the CDR3, the DNA is TGTGCCAGCAGCCAAGATCCGTCTAATGAAAAACTGTTTTTT.

This clonotype has more than one count but fewer than ten. The DNA for the CDR3 is TGTGCCAGCAGTTTAAGACTAGCGGGGACCTACGAGCAGTACTTC. Translated: CASSLRLAGTYEQYF. The chain combines TRBV12-3 or TRBV12-4 with TRBJ2-7; 11 bases match TRBD2. V gave up 2 bases and J gave up 2 bases; unmatched junction bases: 2. The CDR3 is 15 amino acids.

V and J are TRBV7-8 and TRBJ1-5; D unclear. CDR3 size: 15 residues. V was clipped by 1 base and J by 1 base, with 8 bases between them. Germline V gene sequence: CDR1 SGHVS, CDR2 FQNEAQ. CDR3 protein: CASSLDGLSNQPQHF. The CDR3, as DNA: TGTGCCAGCAGCTTAGACGGTCTCAGCAATCAGCCCCAGCATTTT. Full variable domain (remainder filled in from reference TRBV7-8 and TRBJ1-5): GAGVSQSPRYKVAKRGQDVALRCDPISGHVSLFWYQQALGQGPEFLTYFQNEAQLDKSGLPSDRFFAERPEGSVSTLKIQRTQQEDSAVYLCASSLDGLSNQPQHFGDGTRLSIL.

This clonotype was observed once. V is TRBV10-1 and J is TRBJ1-6; D unresolved. The CDR3 length is 15 residues. V was clipped by 5 bases and J by 8 bases, with 16 bases between them. Germline CDR1 and CDR2: WNHNN and SYGVQD (reference sequence). CDR3 residues: CASSTGSGKDSPLHF. In nucleotides, the CDR3 is TGCGCCAGCAGTACCGGGTCCGGGAAAGATTCACCCCTCCACTTT.

This clonotype was counted between two and nine times. The chain links TRBV5-1 to TRBJ1-1; TRBD1 is a possible D gene (6 bases). Germline CDR1 SGHRS, CDR2 YFSETQ. The CDR3 has 17 residues. V lost 2 bases and J 1 base, leaving 18 bases between the germline ends. Here the CDR3 reads CASSLYRVGRENTEAFF. CDR3 coding DNA: TGCGCCAGCAGCTTATACAGGGTAGGGAGGGAGAACACTGAAGCTTTCTTT.